Below, 8 T cell receptor beta chains from the same sample are listed, as sequenced in a study of T cells in women clearing cervical HPV infection. The method was immunoSEQ multiplex PCR; TCRdb's version includes in-frame clones alone and lacks a portion of them. This listing includes 25,000 to 35,000 clones. Sequencing was done on a sample of blood buffy coat. The receptors were sampled from a woman between 18 and 75 years old with a cervical HPV16 infection that either progressed to CIN3+ or cleared (not recorded which).

Of note for this clone: The junction shows a germline mismatch at one end, possibly a read error. The CDR3 end is not reached by the read, which stops 3 residues before it; the germline J gene fills it in. The V gene is TRBV2, the J gene TRBJ2-3; the D gene is possibly TRBD2 (6 bases). The germline gives CDR1 SNHLY, CDR2 FYNNEI. This CDR3 spans 15 amino acids. CDR3 region: CASGPYSGSSETQYF. The covered CDR3 bases are TGTGCCAGCGGCCCCTATAGCGGAAGCTCAGAGACG.

In the case of this clone: The sequenced fragment ends 3 residues before the CDR3 boundary, so the rest is inferred from the germline J gene. This rearrangement joins TRBV7-2 to TRBJ2-5; possible D gene TRBD2, 6 bases. The germline V and J ends were trimmed by 5 bases and 2 bases, with 15 bases remaining between them. The CDR3 is 15 residues long. Germline V CDR1 and CDR2: SGHTA, FQGNSA. The CDR3 DNA, read in part, is TGTGCCAGCAGCCTCGACTCGGGACTGCAAGAGACC. Protein product: CASSLDSGLQET. The CDR3 in its entirety is CASSLDSGLQETQYF. Together with reference TRBV7-2 and TRBJ2-5, the CDR3 gives the full variable domain: GAGVSQSPSNKVTEKGKDVELRCDPISGHTALYWYRQSLGQGLEFLIYFQGNSAPDKSGLPSDRFSAERTGGSVSTLTIQRTQQEDSAVYLCASSLDSGLQETQYFGPGTRLLVL.

Comments on this clone: The sequence runs out 3 residues before the end of the CDR3; the remainder is reconstructed from the germline J gene. This chain joins TRBV5-6 and TRBJ1-6; TRBD1 might be the D (6 bases). CDR3 length: 15 amino acids. V lost 4 bases and J 7 bases, leaving 15 bases between the germline ends. Germline assignment: CDR1 SGHDT and CDR2 YYEEEE. CDR3 region: CASSRGDTRNSPLHF. The CDR3 bases that were read are TGTGCCAGCAGCCGTGGGGACACGAGGAATTCACCC.

On this clone: Read coverage stops 3 residues before the CDR3 terminus; the germline J gene supplies the remainder. The V and J genes are TRBV18 and TRBJ2-5; D unresolved. Germline V lookup: CDR1 KGHSH, CDR2 LQKENI. The CDR3 is 13 residues long. V gave up 2 bases and J gave up 5 bases, with 9 bases separating them. The DNA read from the CDR3 is TGTGCCAGCTCACCAATACTCGGGGAGACC. Encoded protein: CASSPILGET. The CDR3 reads in full as CASSPILGETQYF.

Partial CDR3 DNA: TGTGCCAGCAGCCTACCGGGCTACGAG. It specifies CASSLPGYE. The entire CDR3 protein is CASSLPGYEQYF. The gene calls are TRBV28 and TRBJ2-7; D not certain. Sequencing ends 3 residues short of the CDR3 end; the germline J gene provides the rest. Trimming took off 6 bases at V and 3 bases at J, with 9 bases between the two ends. This CDR3 is built from 12 residues. Germline V gene sequence: CDR1 MDHEN, CDR2 SYDVKM.

Remarks on this clone: Read sequence stops 3 residues before the CDR3 end, and the germline J gene provides the missing end. The chain is built from TRBV7-6 and TRBJ1-1; the D gene is possibly TRBD1 (5 bases). The CDR3 is made up of 15 amino acids. The ends were cut back, 5 bases at V and 4 bases at J, with 17 bases in the middle. CDR1 SGHVS and CDR2 FNYEAQ come from the germline V gene. CDR3 DNA, as far as it was read: TGTGCCAGCAGCCCAGACAGTGGAACTTTCACTGAA. It is translated as CASSPDSGTFTE. The complete CDR3 reads CASSPDSGTFTEAFF.

With respect to this clone: The missing CDR3 end, 3 residues past where the read stops, is filled in from the germline J gene. V and J are TRBV24-1 and TRBJ1-2, with 7 bases aligning to TRBD1. Per germline, CDR1 KGHDR and CDR2 SFDVKD. This CDR3 spans 13 amino acids. Trimming cost V 4 bases and J 7 bases; bases outside gene matches: 5. CDR3 bases read: TGTGCCACCAGTGACGCCTACAGGGGTGGC. As protein: CATSDAYRGG. The full-length CDR3 reads as CATSDAYRGGYTF.

Concerning this clone: With the read ending 3 residues before the CDR3 end, the germline J gene is used to fill in that end. This chain connects TRBV18 to TRBJ1-1, with 10 bases aligning to TRBD1. The length of the CDR3 is 15 residues. Germline assignment: CDR1 KGHSH and CDR2 LQKENI. Losses at the gene ends were 4 bases for V and 4 bases for J; bases not matched to a gene: 6. This CDR3 reads CASSQTTGGVTEAFF. The DNA read from the CDR3 is TGTGCCAGCTCACAAACGACAGGGGGCGTCACTGAA.